This T cell receptor (beta chain) comes out of a study of spatial heterogeneity in lung cancer. Turning to the study itself: Tumor-region counts of TCR transcripts tracked strongly with a T cell module score from matched bulk RNA-seq. Study results and caveats: Ubiquitous and regional expanded TCR counts mirrored ubiquitous and regional nonsynonymous mutation counts, respectively. Tumors with more nonsynonymous mutations had more expanded intratumoral alpha and beta TCRs.

Time point here: sample taken at primary tumor resection. The CDR3 loop spans 15 amino acids. CDR1 KGHSH and CDR2 LQKENI come from the germline V gene. V was pared by 3 bases and J by 6 bases, with 6 bases of the junction left unmatched. TCRdb reprocessed the 5' RACE reads via MiXCR and lists one record per CDR3 protein. The sample holds about 20,000 distinct CDR3 sequences, about 6% seen once. This clonotype was seen ten or more times. Its antigen remains unidentified. The material was lung tumor tissue, obtained at surgery. This TCR came from a female donor with early-stage non-small cell lung cancer. The chain is built from TRBV18 and TRBJ1-5, with 9 nucleotides matching TRBD1. The CDR3 sequence is CASSPGQGSGQPQHF. The DNA for the CDR3 is TGTGCCAGCTCACCGGGACAGGGTTCGGGTCAGCCCCAGCATTTT.